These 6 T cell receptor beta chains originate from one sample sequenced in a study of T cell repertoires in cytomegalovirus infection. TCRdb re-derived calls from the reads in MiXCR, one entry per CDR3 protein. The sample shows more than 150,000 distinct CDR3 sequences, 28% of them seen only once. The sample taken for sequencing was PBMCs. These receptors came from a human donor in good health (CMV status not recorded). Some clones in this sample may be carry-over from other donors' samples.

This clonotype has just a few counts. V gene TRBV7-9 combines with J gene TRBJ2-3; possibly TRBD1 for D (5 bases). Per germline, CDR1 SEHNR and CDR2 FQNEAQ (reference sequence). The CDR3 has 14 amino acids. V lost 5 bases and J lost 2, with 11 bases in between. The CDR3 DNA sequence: TGTGCCAGCAGCCCCAGGGTGAACACAGATACGCAGTATTTT. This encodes CASSPRVNTDTQYF.

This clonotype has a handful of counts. The CDR3 DNA reads TGTGCCAGTAGTATAGATTGGAACACCGGGGAGCTGTTTTTT. Its protein product is CASSIDWNTGELFF. This chain uses TRBV19 with TRBJ2-2; no firm D call. Germline assignment: CDR1 LNHDA and CDR2 SQIVND (reference sequence). Trimming cost V 0 bases and J 1 base, with 3 bases left between them. The CDR3 is 14 residues long.

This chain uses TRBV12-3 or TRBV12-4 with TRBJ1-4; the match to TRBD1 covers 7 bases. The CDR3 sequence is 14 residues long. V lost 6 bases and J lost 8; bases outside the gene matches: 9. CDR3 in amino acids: CASRWTGSEEKLFF. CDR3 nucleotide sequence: TGTGCCAGCAGGTGGACAGGATCGGAAGAAAAACTGTTTTTT.

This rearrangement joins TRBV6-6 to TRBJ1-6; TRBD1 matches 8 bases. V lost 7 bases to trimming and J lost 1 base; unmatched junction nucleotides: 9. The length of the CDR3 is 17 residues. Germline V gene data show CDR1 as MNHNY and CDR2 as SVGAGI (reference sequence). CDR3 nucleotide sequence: TGTGCCAGCACTCCGGACAGGGAACCTTCCTATAATTCACCCCTCCACTTT. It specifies CASTPDREPSYNSPLHF.

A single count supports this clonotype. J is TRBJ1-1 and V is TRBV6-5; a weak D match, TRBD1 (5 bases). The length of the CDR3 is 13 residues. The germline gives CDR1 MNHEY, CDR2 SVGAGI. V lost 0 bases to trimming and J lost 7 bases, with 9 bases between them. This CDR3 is CASSYSGTVEAFF. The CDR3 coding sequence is TGTGCCAGCAGTTACTCCGGGACCGTTGAAGCTTTCTTT.

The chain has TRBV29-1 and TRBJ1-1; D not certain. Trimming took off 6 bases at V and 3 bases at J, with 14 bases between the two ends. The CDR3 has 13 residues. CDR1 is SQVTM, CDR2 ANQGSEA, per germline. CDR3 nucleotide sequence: TGCAGCGTCCGCACGACGGGAGACACTGAAGCTTTCTTT. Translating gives CSVRTTGDTEAFF.